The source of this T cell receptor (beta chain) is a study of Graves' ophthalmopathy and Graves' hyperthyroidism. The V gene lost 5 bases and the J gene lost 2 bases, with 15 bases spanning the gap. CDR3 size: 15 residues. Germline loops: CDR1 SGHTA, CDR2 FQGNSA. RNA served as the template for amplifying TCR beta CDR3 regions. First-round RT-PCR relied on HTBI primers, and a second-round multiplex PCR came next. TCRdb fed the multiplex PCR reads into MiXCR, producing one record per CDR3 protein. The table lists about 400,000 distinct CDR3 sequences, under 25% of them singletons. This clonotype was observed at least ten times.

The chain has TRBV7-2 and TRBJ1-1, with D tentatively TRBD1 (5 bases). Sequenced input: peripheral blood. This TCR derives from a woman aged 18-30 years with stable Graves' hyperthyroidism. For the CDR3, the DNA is TGTGCCAGCAGCACGTACAGGACCGTAAACACTGAAGCTTTCTTT. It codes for CASSTYRTVNTEAFF. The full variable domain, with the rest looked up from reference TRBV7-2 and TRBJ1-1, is GAGVSQSPSNKVTEKGKDVELRCDPISGHTALYWYRQSLGQGLEFLIYFQGNSAPDKSGLPSDRFSAERTGGSVSTLTIQRTQQEDSAVYLCASSTYRTVNTEAFFGQGTRLTVV.